This T cell receptor beta chain was documented in a study of blood T cell repertoires in COVID-19. Profiled with immunoSEQ multiplex PCR; TCRdb holds only in-frame clones, not every one. The sample has tens of thousands of clones, around nine tenths seen once. The CDR3 is 16 residues long. V dropped 0 bases and J dropped 3 bases, with 12 bases sitting between them. Germline assignment: CDR1 SGHAT and CDR2 FQNNGV. This chain uses TRBV11-2 with TRBJ1-3; maybe TRBD1 (6 bases). The TCR comes from a human donor in a cohort sampled during active COVID-19. The sample consisted of peripheral blood. The CDR3 DNA is TGTGCCAGCAGCTTAGATCGCGGCAGGGGTGGAAACACCATATATTTT. Translation gives CASSLDRGRGGNTIYF.